What follows is one TCR beta chain and its context. The data are from a study of blood T cell repertoires in COVID-19. Study as a whole: COVID-19 samples from acute and convalescent phases originated in the United States, Italy and Spain. T cells, B-cell-depleted T cells, or PBMCs supplied cDNA or gDNA.

The germline V gene encodes CDR1 KGHDR and CDR2 SFDVKD. The CDR3 extends over 15 amino acids. The J segment lost 6 bases and the V segment lost 3 bases, leaving 7 bases of the junction unmatched. Authors' analysis steps: Using reference gene primer amplification, nucleated cell counts were estimated. Here immunoSEQ multiplex PCR was the method, and the copy in TCRdb shows in-frame clones only, minus some. The V and J calls and the clone size are those of that table, but D and trimming were determined from the DNA. The repertoire has around 130,000 clones, over 75% of them found once; the top ten carry about 2%.

The rearrangement uses TRBV24-1 and TRBJ2-1; TRBD1 matches 7 bases. The sample comprised peripheral blood. The TCR was taken from a man in his 70s with active COVID-19. In DNA, the CDR3 is TGTGCCACCAGTGATGGTACAGGGGTTTTCAATGAGCAGTTCTTC. Its protein is CATSDGTGVFNEQFF.